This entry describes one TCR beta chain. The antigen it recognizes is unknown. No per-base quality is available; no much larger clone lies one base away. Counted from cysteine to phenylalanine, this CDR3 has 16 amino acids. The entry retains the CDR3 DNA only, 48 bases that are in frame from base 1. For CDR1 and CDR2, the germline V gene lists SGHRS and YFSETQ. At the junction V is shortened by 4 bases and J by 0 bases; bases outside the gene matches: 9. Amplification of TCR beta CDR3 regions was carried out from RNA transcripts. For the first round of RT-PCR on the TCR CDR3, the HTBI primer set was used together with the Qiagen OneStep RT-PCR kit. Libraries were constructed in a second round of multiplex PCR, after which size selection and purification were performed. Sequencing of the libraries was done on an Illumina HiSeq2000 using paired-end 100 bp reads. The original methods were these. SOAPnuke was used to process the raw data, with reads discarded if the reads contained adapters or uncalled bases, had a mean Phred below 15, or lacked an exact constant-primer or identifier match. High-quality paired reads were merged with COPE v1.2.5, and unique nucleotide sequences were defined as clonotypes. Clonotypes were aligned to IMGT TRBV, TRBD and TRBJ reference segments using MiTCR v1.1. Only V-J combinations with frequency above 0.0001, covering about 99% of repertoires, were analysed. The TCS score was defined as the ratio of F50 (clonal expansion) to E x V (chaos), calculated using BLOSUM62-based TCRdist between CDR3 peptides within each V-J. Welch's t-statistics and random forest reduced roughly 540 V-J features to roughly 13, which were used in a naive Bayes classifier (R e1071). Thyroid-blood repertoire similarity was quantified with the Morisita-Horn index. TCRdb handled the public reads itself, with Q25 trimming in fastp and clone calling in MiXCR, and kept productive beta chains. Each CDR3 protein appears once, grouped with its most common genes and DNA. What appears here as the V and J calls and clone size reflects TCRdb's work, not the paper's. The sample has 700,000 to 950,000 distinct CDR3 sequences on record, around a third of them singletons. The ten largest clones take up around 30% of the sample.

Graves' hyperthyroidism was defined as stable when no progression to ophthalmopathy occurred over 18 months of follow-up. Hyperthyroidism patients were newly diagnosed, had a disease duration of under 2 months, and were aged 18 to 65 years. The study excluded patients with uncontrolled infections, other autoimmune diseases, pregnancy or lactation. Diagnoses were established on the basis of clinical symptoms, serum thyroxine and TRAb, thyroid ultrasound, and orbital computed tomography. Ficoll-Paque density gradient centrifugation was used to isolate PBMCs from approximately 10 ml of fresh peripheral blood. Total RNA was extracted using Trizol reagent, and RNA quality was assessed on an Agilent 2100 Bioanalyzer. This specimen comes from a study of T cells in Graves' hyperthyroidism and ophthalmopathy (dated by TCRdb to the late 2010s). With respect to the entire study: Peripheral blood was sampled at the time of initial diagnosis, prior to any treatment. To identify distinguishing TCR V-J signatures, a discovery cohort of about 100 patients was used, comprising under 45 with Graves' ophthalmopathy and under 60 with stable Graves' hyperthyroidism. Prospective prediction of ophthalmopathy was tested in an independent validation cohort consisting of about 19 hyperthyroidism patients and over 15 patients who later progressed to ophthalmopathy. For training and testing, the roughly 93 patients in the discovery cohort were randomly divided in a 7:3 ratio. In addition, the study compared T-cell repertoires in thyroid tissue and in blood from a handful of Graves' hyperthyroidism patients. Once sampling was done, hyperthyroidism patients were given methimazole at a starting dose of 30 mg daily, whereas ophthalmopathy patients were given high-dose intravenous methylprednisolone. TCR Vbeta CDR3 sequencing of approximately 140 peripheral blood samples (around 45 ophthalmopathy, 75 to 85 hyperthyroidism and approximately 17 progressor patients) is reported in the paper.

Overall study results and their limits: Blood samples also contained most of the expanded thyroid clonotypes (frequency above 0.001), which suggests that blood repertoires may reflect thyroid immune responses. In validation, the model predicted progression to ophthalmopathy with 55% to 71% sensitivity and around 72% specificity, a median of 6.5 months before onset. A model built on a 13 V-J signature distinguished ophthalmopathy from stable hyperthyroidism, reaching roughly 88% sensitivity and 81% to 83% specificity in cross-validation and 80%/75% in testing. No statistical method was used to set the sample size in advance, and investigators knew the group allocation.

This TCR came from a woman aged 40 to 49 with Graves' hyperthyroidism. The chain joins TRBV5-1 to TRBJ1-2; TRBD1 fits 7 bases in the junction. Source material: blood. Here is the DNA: TGCGCCAGCAGCAACCTGGGACAGCTTACTAACTATGGCTACACCTTC. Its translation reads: CASSNLGQLTNYGYTF.